In its sample, the clone carrying this TCR beta chain was seen a few times. Alongside a J-beta primer mix, a sample-barcoded 5' primer served in a second PCR lasting about 7 to 12 cycles. TCRdb ran MiXCR on the 5' RACE reads and lists one entry per CDR3 protein. This table holds about 940,000 distinct CDR3 sequences, roughly 50% found once. The data derive from a study of blood T cells in healthy people across ages. Germline V gene lookup returns CDR1 SNHLY and CDR2 FYNNEI. The V and J ends lost 3 bases and 7 bases respectively, with 10 bases between them. The CDR3 is made up of 14 amino acids. The specimen was blood. The chain recombines TRBV2 with TRBJ1-6, with D tentatively TRBD1 (5 bases). The sequence derives from a man aged 25-40 years in good health. The CDR3 sequence is CASSESRVNSPLHF. The CDR3 DNA is TGTGCCAGCAGTGAGAGCAGGGTCAATTCACCCCTCCACTTT.